The rows below give T cell receptor beta chains drawn from one sample of a study of T cell responses to AZD1222 COVID-19 vaccine. The table came from immunoSEQ multiplex PCR; TCRdb's copy has only in-frame clones and leaves some out. The top ten clones hold around 46% of a sample with about 22,000 clones, roughly 80% of them seen once. The source material was peripheral blood, sampled on day 0 of AZD1222 vaccination. The receptors stem from an adult in good health. Both conserved end residues are part of each CDR3. The order of the fields is clone size, V gene, D gene, J gene, CDR3 DNA, CDR3 protein. The D gene is left open where the match is weak. Clone size appears in some rows only: once, few, many, or a class for an expanded clone.

>.|TRBV24-1|.|TRBJ2-1
TGTGCCGCATCTACTGAGGGACGGATTGACCCACGGGGTGAGCAGTTCTTC
CAASTEGRIDPRGEQFF
>.|TRBV28|TRBD2|TRBJ2-7
TGTGCCAGCAGTTCTGGACTAGCCAAACTAAGGGTCTACGAGCAGTACTTC
CASSSGLAKLRVYEQYF
>few|TRBV7-9|.|TRBJ1-2
TGTGCCAGCAGCTCAACGGACAGAATCTATGGCTACACCTTC
CASSSTDRIYGYTF
>few|TRBV19|.|TRBJ1-6
TGTGCCAGTACCCCCGGCGGGGTCTCACCCCTCCACTTT
CASTPGGVSPLHF
>.|TRBV2|.|TRBJ2-1
TGTGCCAGCAAACAGGGTGAGAGGAATGAGCAGTTCTTC
CASKQGERNEQFF
>.|TRBV7-7|.|TRBJ2-1
TGTGCTAGCAGCATAGACAGATCCAATGAGCAGTTCTTC
CASSIDRSNEQFF
>few|TRBV6-4|TRBD2|TRBJ2-3
TGTGCCAGCAGTCGCGGGGGGAGCACAGATACGCAGTATTTT
CASSRGGSTDTQYF
>.|TRBV19|.|TRBJ2-1
TGTGCCAGTAGTATAGAAACCGGCGGGTGGTCCTACAATGAGCAGTTCTTC
CASSIETGGWSYNEQFF
>once|TRBV28|.|TRBJ2-7
TGTGCCAGCAGAACCGAGGGGGTACCGCCCTACGAGCAGTACTTC
CASRTEGVPPYEQYF
>.|TRBV2|.|TRBJ2-3
TGTGCCAGCAGTGAGGGGAGGGATACGCAGTATTTT
CASSEGRDTQYF
>.|TRBV30|.|TRBJ1-1
TGTGCCTGGAGTCCAGGGAACACTGAAGCTTTCTTT
CAWSPGNTEAFF
>.|TRBV19|.|TRBJ2-2
TGTGCCAGTAGTATAGGATACGGGGCGGGGAAGAACACCGGGGAGCTGTTTTTT
CASSIGYGAGKNTGELFF
>.|TRBV10-3|.|TRBJ2-1
TGTGCCATCAAGGGGAGCTCCTACAATGAGCAGTTCTTC
CAIKGSSYNEQFF
>.|TRBV21-1|.|TRBJ1-6
TGTGCCAGCAGCAAAGGGAAGGGGAGGTATAATTCACCCCTCCACTTT
CASSKGKGRYNSPLHF
>few|TRBV9|.|TRBJ2-1
TGTGCCAGCAGCGTAGAAGCATCCTACAATGAGCAGTTCTTC
CASSVEASYNEQFF
>.|TRBV5-8|.|TRBJ1-2
TGTGCCAGCAGCAGTAGCCGCGGGGGGTATGGCTACACCTTC
CASSSSRGGYGYTF
>.|TRBV25-1|TRBD1|TRBJ2-3
TGTGCCAGCAGTGACCCACACAGGGGTGCGGATACGCAGTATTTT
CASSDPHRGADTQYF
>.|TRBV7-8|.|TRBJ2-3
TGTGCCAGCAGCTTAGTCGGGGAGGCAGATACGCAGTATTTT
CASSLVGEADTQYF
>once|TRBV19|TRBD1|TRBJ2-5
TGTGCCAGTAGTATTTCGGGACAGGCCAAAGAGACCCAGTACTTC
CASSISGQAKETQYF
>.|TRBV7-2|.|TRBJ1-6
TGTGCCAGCAGCTTGGTCGGGACAAACAATTCACCCCTCCACTTT
CASSLVGTNNSPLHF
>.|TRBV27|TRBD2|TRBJ2-1
TGTGCCAGCCAGGTAGGGCTAGCGGGGGGCGGATACTACAATGAGCAGTTCTTC
CASQVGLAGGGYYNEQFF
>few|TRBV27|.|TRBJ2-7
TGTGCCAGCAGCCTTGGCGGGCCGAACTACGAGCAGTACTTC
CASSLGGPNYEQYF
>few|TRBV18|.|TRBJ1-4
TGTGCCAGCTCACTCGACAGGATAAATGAAAAACTGTTTTTT
CASSLDRINEKLFF
>.|TRBV27|.|TRBJ2-7
TGTGCCAGCAGTTCGTGGGGGCGGGGAGACGAGCAGTACTTC
CASSSWGRGDEQYF
>.|TRBV18|TRBD1|TRBJ2-1
TGTGCCAGCTCACCACGGACAGGGGCCCTCAATGAGCAGTTCTTC
CASSPRTGALNEQFF
>.|TRBV5-5|TRBD2|TRBJ2-1
TGTGCCAGCAGCAGGACTAGCCACTCTGCTATTGGAGACAATGAGCAGTTCTTC
CASSRTSHSAIGDNEQFF
>once|TRBV12-3/TRBV12-4|.|TRBJ1-3
TGTGCCAGCAGGAATACCGGGGGAAACACCATATATTTT
CASRNTGGNTIYF
>once|TRBV30|.|TRBJ1-5
TGTGCCTGGAACACAGGGCTCAATCAGCCCCAGCATTTT
CAWNTGLNQPQHF
>.|TRBV28|.|TRBJ1-4
TGTGCCAGCAGTCCCATTGCGGCACCAGCAACTAATGAAAAACTGTTTTTT
CASSPIAAPATNEKLFF
>.|TRBV7-2|TRBD2|TRBJ2-1
TGTGCCAGCAGCCCGTTGGCGGGAGCAGACAATGAGCAGTTCTTC
CASSPLAGADNEQFF